This entry lists 26 T cell receptor beta chains sequenced from one sample in a study of cytomegalovirus exposure and HLA in healthy donors. Clones were sequenced by immunoSEQ multiplex PCR, and TCRdb holds only the in-frame ones, with some missing. The table lists some 240,000 clones, roughly 86% of them singletons. Sequencing was done on a sample of PBMCs. These TCRs come from a woman in her 30s in good health and CMV-seropositive.

The chain is built from TRBV5-1 and TRBJ2-7; TRBD1 agrees at 7 bases. V lost 3 bases to trimming and J lost 0 bases; unmatched junction nucleotides: 6. Germline V gene lookup returns CDR1 SGHRS and CDR2 YFSETQ. CDR3 length equals 15 residues. The CDR3 reads CASSYTGQPSYEQYF. The CDR3, as DNA: TGCGCCAGCAGCTACACGGGACAGCCCTCCTACGAGCAGTACTTC.

The chain couples TRBV4-1 to TRBJ2-5; 11 bases match TRBD2. This CDR3 spans 17 amino acids. Germline loops: CDR1 MGHRA, CDR2 YSYEKL. Unmatched junction bases numbered 8, after V lost 3 bases and J lost 2 bases. The CDR3 DNA sequence: TGCGCCAGCAGCCAGACCCCAGGGACTAGCGGACAAGAGACCCAGTACTTC. Translation: CASSQTPGTSGQETQYF.

This clone was counted a single time. The chain recombines TRBV6-6 with TRBJ1-1; 8 bases align to TRBD1. CDR1 is MNHNY, CDR2 SVGAGI, per germline (reference sequence). Unmatched junction bases numbered 4, after V lost 6 bases and J lost 4 bases. The CDR3 spans 13 residues. This CDR3 reads CASSPRGPTEAFF. CDR3 DNA: TGTGCCAGCAGCCCCAGGGGGCCCACTGAAGCTTTCTTT.

J is TRBJ1-1 and V is TRBV15, with D maybe TRBD1 (5 bases). Germline CDR1 is LNHNV and CDR2 is YYDKDF (reference sequence). This CDR3 region has 15 residues. V lost 9 bases and J lost 5, with 22 bases in between. The CDR3 DNA reads TGTGCCACTAAAACTCTTAATCAGGGTAGGACTGAAGCTTTCTTT. It translates to CATKTLNQGRTEAFF. The whole variable domain, remainder taken from reference TRBV15 and TRBJ1-1, is DAMVIQNPRYQVTQFGKPVTLSCSQTLNHNVMYWYQQKSSQAPKLLFHYYDKDFNNEADTPDNFQSRRPNTSFCFLDIRSPGLGDTAMYLCATKTLNQGRTEAFFGQGTRLTVV.

V gene TRBV19 combines with J gene TRBJ2-2, with D maybe TRBD1 (5 bases). The V gene lost 2 bases and the J gene lost 7 bases, with 17 bases spanning the gap. CDR1 and CDR2 from the germline V gene are LNHDA and SQIVND (reference sequence). The CDR3 is made up of 16 amino acids. CDR3 in DNA: TGTGCCAGTAGTATAAATGCCAGGGTCGGTAGCGGGGAGCTGTTTTTT. This translates into CASSINARVGSGELFF.

The chain carries TRBV5-6 and TRBJ2-1; D not certain. The CDR3 length is 15 residues. Germline V gene data show CDR1 as SGHDT and CDR2 as YYEEEE. The V end lost 2 bases, the J end lost 4 bases, and 13 bases lay between the germline ends. The CDR3 coding sequence is TGTGCCAGCAGCTTAGGCGGAATAGTTTACAATGAGCAGTTCTTC. Translation gives CASSLGGIVYNEQFF.

As regards this clone: The sample holds other DNA sequences that translate to the same CDR3. This chain links TRBV7-9 with TRBJ1-1, with TRBD1 as a possible D gene (6 bases). V lost 1 base to trimming and J lost 1 base, with 10 bases between them. The CDR3 consists of 15 residues. Germline CDR1 SEHNR, CDR2 FQNEAQ (reference sequence). As DNA, the CDR3 is TGTGCCAGCAGCTTAGAGGTAGGGGGGAACACTGAAGCTTTCTTT. This codes for CASSLEVGGNTEAFF.

The chain has TRBV5-1 and TRBJ1-1, with a tentative D call TRBD1 (6 bases). The CDR3 sequence is 16 residues long. The V and J ends lost 4 bases and 0 bases respectively, with 16 bases between them. CDR1 is SGHRS, CDR2 YFSETQ, per germline. CDR3 amino acids: CASSLGQTVMNTEAFF. The CDR3 DNA is TGCGCCAGCAGCCTCGGACAGACGGTCATGAACACTGAAGCTTTCTTT.

This chain links TRBV19 with TRBJ2-1; 8 bases are a match to TRBD1. The germline CDR1 and CDR2 sequences are LNHDA and SQIVND (reference sequence). The CDR3 length is 19 residues. Trimming cost V 3 bases and J 6 bases; bases outside gene matches: 19. The CDR3 is CASSIRTGRWVAKSNEQFF. CDR3 nucleotides: TGTGCCAGTAGTATCCGGACAGGGAGGTGGGTAGCAAAATCCAATGAGCAGTTCTTC.

The chain is built from TRBV27 and TRBJ2-7, with D possibly being TRBD1 (5 bases). The V gene lost 3 bases and the J gene lost 4 bases, with 13 bases spanning the gap. The CDR3 runs 14 residues. CDR1 and CDR2 from the germline V gene are MNHEY and SMNVEV (reference sequence). The CDR3 loop reads CASSLQGELYEQYF. For the CDR3, the DNA is TGTGCCAGCAGTTTGCAGGGCGAATTATACGAGCAGTACTTC.

The V gene is TRBV7-2, the J gene TRBJ2-1; 12 positions match TRBD2. Per the germline V gene, CDR1 is SGHTA and CDR2 is FQGNSA. The ends lost 5 bases at V and 9 bases at J; junction bases unmatched: 11. The CDR3 extends over 16 amino acids. DNA of the CDR3: TGTGCCAGCAGCCCAAGAGGCCTAGCGGGAGGGATTGAGCAGTTCTTC. Its translation: CASSPRGLAGGIEQFF.

This clone came up once. The rearrangement links TRBV19 to TRBJ1-4; perhaps TRBD1 as D (6 bases). V lost 9 bases, J lost 1 base, and 9 bases lay in between. The CDR3 runs to 13 residues. From germline, CDR1 is LNHDA and CDR2 SQIVND (reference sequence). As DNA, the CDR3 is TGTGCCAGCAGGGGAGTAACTAATGAAAAACTGTTTTTT. It codes for CASRGVTNEKLFF.

The rearrangement links TRBV5-1 to TRBJ1-1, with D perhaps TRBD1 (6 bases). V dropped 4 bases and J dropped 7 bases, with 23 bases sitting between them. The CDR3 contains 16 residues. From germline, CDR1 is SGHRS and CDR2 YFSETQ. CDR3 sequence reads: CASSPERQGHFIEAFF. Written as DNA, the CDR3 is TGCGCCAGCAGCCCTGAACGGCAGGGACATTTTATTGAAGCTTTCTTT.

The J gene is TRBJ2-3, the V gene TRBV7-8; weak D call: TRBD1 (5 bases). V shed 5 bases and J shed 2 bases, with 14 bases lying between them. In germline, CDR1 is SGHVS, CDR2 FQNEAQ. CDR3 size: 15 residues. The CDR3 loop reads CASSGKDGHTDTQYF. The CDR3, as DNA: TGTGCCAGCAGCGGTAAGGACGGACACACAGATACGCAGTATTTT. Full variable domain (remainder filled in from reference TRBV7-8 and TRBJ2-3): GAGVSQSPRYKVAKRGQDVALRCDPISGHVSLFWYQQALGQGPEFLTYFQNEAQLDKSGLPSDRFFAERPEGSVSTLKIQRTQQEDSAVYLCASSGKDGHTDTQYFGPGTRLTVL.

V and J are TRBV2 and TRBJ2-7; TRBD2 agrees at 9 bases. CDR3 length equals 13 residues. Trimming at V came to 4 bases and at J to 7 bases, leaving 5 bases not matched to a gene. Germline V lookup: CDR1 SNHLY, CDR2 FYNNEI. CDR3 nucleotide sequence: TGTGCCAGCAGTGTTAGCGGGAGTCTAGAGCAGTACTTC. As protein: CASSVSGSLEQYF.

This clone occurred a few times. CDR3 in amino acids: CAWSTRGYYGYTF. CDR3 in DNA: TGTGCCTGGAGTACCAGGGGCTACTATGGCTACACCTTC. This sequence joins TRBV30 and TRBJ1-2, with D possibly being TRBD1 (6 bases). The CDR3 extends over 13 amino acids. V shed 2 bases and J shed 3 bases, with 10 bases lying between them. The V gene's germline CDR1 is GTSNPN and CDR2 SVGIG (reference sequence).

The rearrangement uses TRBV18 and TRBJ1-2; possible D gene TRBD1, 5 bases. The CDR3 sequence is 15 residues long. Germline assignment: CDR1 KGHSH and CDR2 LQKENI. V lost 4 bases and J 8 bases, leaving 20 bases between the germline ends. As DNA, the CDR3 is TGTGCCAGCTCACTGGAACCACTCGGACAATCGGGCTACACCTTC. Translated, it gives CASSLEPLGQSGYTF.

The chain combines TRBV5-1 with TRBJ1-3, with TRBD1 matching over 9 bases. Germline values: CDR1 SGHRS, CDR2 YFSETQ. The CDR3 is made up of 16 amino acids. Trimming removed 6 bases from V and 1 base from J; junction bases left unmatched: 8. DNA for the CDR3: TGCGCCAGCACTCCGGGACAGGGCGTTTCTGGAAACACCATATATTTT. Protein: CASTPGQGVSGNTIYF.

The V gene is TRBV10-3, the J gene TRBJ2-1; the match to TRBD1 covers 10 bases. This CDR3 region has 15 residues. Trimming removed 6 bases from V and 6 bases from J; junction bases left unmatched: 8. CDR1 and CDR2 (germline): ENHRY, SYGVKD. Here the CDR3 DNA reads TGTGCCATCAGCCTGGGACAGGGGATCATCAATGAGCAGTTCTTC. Amino acid sequence: CAISLGQGIINEQFF.

This chain joins TRBV5-1 and TRBJ2-3, with 7 bases identical to TRBD2. The CDR3 consists of 16 residues. Trimming cost V 0 bases and J 0 bases; bases outside gene matches: 4. Germline CDR1 SGHRS, CDR2 YFSETQ. CDR3: CASSLVASGSTDTQYF. The CDR3 coding sequence is TGCGCCAGCAGCTTGGTGGCTAGCGGAAGCACAGATACGCAGTATTTT.

This chain links TRBV7-3 with TRBJ1-5; D uncertain. The CDR3 consists of 15 residues. V was cut by 2 bases and J by 3 bases, with 11 bases left in between. Per the germline V gene, CDR1 is SGHTA and CDR2 is FQGTGA. CDR3 nucleotides: TGTGCCAGCAGCTTATCCGGGTCCCCCAATCAGCCCCAGCATTTT. It specifies CASSLSGSPNQPQHF.

The chain couples TRBV18 to TRBJ2-3; D is possibly TRBD1 (5 bases). The CDR3 loop spans 14 amino acids. The germline V gene has CDR1 KGHSH and CDR2 LQKENI. Trimming took 6 bases from V and 5 from J, leaving 15 bases between them. Here the CDR3 DNA reads TGTGCCAGCTCCCGGGCAGGGTCGGGAGATACGCAGTATTTT. Amino acids: CASSRAGSGDTQYF.

The rearrangement uses TRBV4-1 and TRBJ2-7; 7 bases align to TRBD1. V dropped 6 bases and J dropped 3; count of bases not matched to a gene: 5. In germline, CDR1 is MGHRA, CDR2 YSYEKL. The CDR3 has 13 residues. In DNA, the CDR3 is TGCGCCAGCAGAAGGGACAGCGACTACGAGCAGTACTTC. Amino acid sequence: CASRRDSDYEQYF.

The rearrangement uses TRBV5-1 and TRBJ2-7, with 7 bases lining up with TRBD2. The ends lost 3 bases at V and 5 bases at J; junction bases unmatched: 8. The germline CDR1 and CDR2 sequences are SGHRS and YFSETQ. CDR3 length: 14 residues. In nucleotides, the CDR3 is TGCGCCAGCAGCTCACGACTTGGGGGGGACGAGCAGTACTTC. Translation gives CASSSRLGGDEQYF.

This chain uses TRBV30 with TRBJ2-5; D is unresolved. The CDR3 has 14 amino acids. Germline CDR1 and CDR2: GTSNPN and SVGIG (reference sequence). V lost 0 bases and J lost 2, with 10 bases in between. CDR3 nucleotide sequence: TGTGCCTGGAGTGTAACCCAGAAACAAGAGACCCAGTACTTC. This encodes CAWSVTQKQETQYF.

The chain uses TRBV7-6 and TRBJ2-3; perhaps TRBD2 as D (5 bases). V lost 1 base and J lost 5, with 10 bases in between. The length of the CDR3 is 14 residues. The germline CDR1 and CDR2 sequences are SGHVS and FNYEAQ. CDR3 sequence: CASSLEAGIDTQYF. In DNA, the CDR3 is TGTGCCAGCAGCTTAGAAGCCGGGATAGATACGCAGTATTTT. The variable domain in full, completed from reference TRBV7-6 and TRBJ2-3, reads GAGVSQSPRYKVTKRGQDVALRCDPISGHVSLYWYRQALGQGPEFLTYFNYEAQQDKSGLPNDRFSAERPEGSISTLTIQRTEQRDSAMYRCASSLEAGIDTQYFGPGTRLTVL.